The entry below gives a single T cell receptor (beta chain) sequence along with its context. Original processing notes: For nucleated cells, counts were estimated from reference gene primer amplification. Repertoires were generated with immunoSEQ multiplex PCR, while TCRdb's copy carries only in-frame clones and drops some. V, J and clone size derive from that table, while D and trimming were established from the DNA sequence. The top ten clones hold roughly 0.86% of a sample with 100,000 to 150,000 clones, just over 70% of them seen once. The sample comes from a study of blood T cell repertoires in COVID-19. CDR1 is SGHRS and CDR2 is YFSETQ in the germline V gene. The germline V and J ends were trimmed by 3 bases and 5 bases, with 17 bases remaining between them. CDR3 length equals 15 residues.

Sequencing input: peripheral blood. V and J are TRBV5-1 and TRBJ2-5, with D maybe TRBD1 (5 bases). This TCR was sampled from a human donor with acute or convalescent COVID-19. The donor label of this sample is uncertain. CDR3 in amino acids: CASSYGQGSGETQYF. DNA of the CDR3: TGCGCCAGCAGCTACGGACAAGGCTCTGGCGAGACCCAGTACTTC.